This T cell receptor beta chain was sequenced during a study of cytomegalovirus exposure and HLA in healthy donors. PCR involved 60 Vbeta and 13 Jbeta primers. Sequenced by immunoSEQ multiplex PCR; TCRdb stores in-frame clones only, minus some. The sample carries over 150,000 clones, roughly 79% recorded once. As concerns this clone: Its matching antigen is unknown.

The study, taken as a whole, reports: Sequencing depth roughly uniform across donors was assumed in presence/absence analyses.

The TCR comes from a woman aged 50 to 60 in good health and CMV-seronegative. The sample taken for sequencing was PBMCs.

Here the CDR3 reads CASSWDTENYGYTF. CDR3 nucleotides: TGCGCCAGCAGCTGGGACACCGAAAACTATGGCTACACCTTC. The gene calls are TRBV5-1 and TRBJ1-2; D might be TRBD1 (6 bases). Per the germline V gene, CDR1 is SGHRS and CDR2 is YFSETQ. This CDR3 region has 14 residues. V was clipped by 3 bases and J by 2 bases, with 11 bases between them.